Below, one T cell receptor (beta chain) is given with its context. Its antigen is unknown. The CDR3 runs to 20 residues. Losses at the gene ends were 0 bases for V and 0 bases for J; bases not matched to a gene: 13. CDR1 and CDR2 (germline): MDHEN, SYDVKM. This entry comes from a study of response to subunit inactivated influenza vaccine. Points from the study as a whole: It was suggested by the authors that few new T cells are recruited by each seasonal influenza vaccination.

TCRdb passed the RT-PCR reads through MiXCR, listing each CDR3 protein once. There are about 530,000 distinct CDR3 sequences in the sample; approximately 10% occur only once, and roughly a tenth lies in the top ten. This specimen was PBMCs from blood, taken on the day of vaccination. The sequence came from a man aged 50-60 years who received an inactivated influenza vaccine. This rearrangement joins TRBV28 to TRBJ2-7, with TRBD2 matching 11 bases. CDR3 loop: CASSLWWGSSGRPVSYEQYF. For the CDR3, the DNA is TGTGCCAGCAGTTTATGGTGGGGGTCTAGCGGGAGGCCTGTCTCCTACGAGCAGTACTTC. Looking up the rest from reference TRBV28 and TRBJ2-7 gives the full variable domain: DVKVTQSSRYLVKRTGEKVFLECVQDMDHENMFWYRQDPGLGLRLIYFSYDVKMKEKGDIPEGYSVSREKKERFSLILESASTNQTSMYLCASSLWWGSSGRPVSYEQYFGPGTRLTVT.